The 5 T cell receptor beta chains presented below share a single source sample, sequenced in a study of cytomegalovirus exposure and HLA in healthy donors. PCR employed 60 Vbeta and 13 Jbeta primers. The repertoire was sequenced with immunoSEQ multiplex PCR; TCRdb's copy has only in-frame clones and lacks some. This sample carries around 100,000 clones, with around 3.2% going to the ten biggest clones. The sequencing input was PBMCs. Receptors originate from a man between 40 and 49 years old in good health and CMV-seronegative.

The J gene is TRBJ1-3, the V gene TRBV4-2; D not certain. Looked up from germline, CDR1 is LGHNA and CDR2 is YNFKEQ. V was pared by 6 bases and J by 0 bases, with 15 bases between. CDR3 length equals 16 residues. Here the CDR3 DNA reads TGTGCCAGCAGTCCTGAAACTGCCGGCTCTGGAAACACCATATATTTT. This sequence encodes CASSPETAGSGNTIYF.

The chain has TRBV5-1 and TRBJ2-7; TRBD2 might be the D (7 bases). The CDR3 runs to 15 residues. Trimming shortened V by 4 bases and J by 0 bases, and 14 bases separated the two germline ends. Per germline, CDR1 SGHRS and CDR2 YFSETQ. CDR3 sequence reads: CASSREGGFSYEQYF. The CDR3 nucleotides are TGCGCCAGCAGCAGGGAGGGGGGGTTCTCCTACGAGCAGTACTTC.

CDR3 region: CASSLGTGDGYTF. CDR3 nucleotide sequence: TGTGCCAGCAGTTTAGGGACGGGAGATGGCTACACCTTC. The rearrangement joins TRBV28 to TRBJ1-2; tentatively, D is TRBD1 (5 bases). V lost 2 bases and J lost 6, with 10 bases in between. This CDR3 region has 13 residues. Germline-derived CDR1 and CDR2 are MDHEN and SYDVKM.

The rearrangement uses TRBV9 and TRBJ1-6, with TRBD1 matching over 8 bases. Germline CDR1 and CDR2: SGDLS and YYNGEE. The CDR3 length is 18 residues. The ends lost 0 bases at V and 1 base at J; junction bases unmatched: 6. The CDR3 region has the DNA TGTGCCAGCAGCGTAGATCCAGGGGGCGCTTCCTATAATTCACCCCTCCACTTT. Encoded protein: CASSVDPGGASYNSPLHF.

This chain joins TRBV6-5 and TRBJ2-2, with TRBD1 as a possible D gene (7 bases). V dropped 6 bases and J dropped 3 bases, with 11 bases sitting between them. The germline V gene has CDR1 MNHEY and CDR2 SVGAGI. The CDR3 extends over 14 amino acids. CDR3 coding DNA: TGTGCCAGCAGAGCCAGGGGGGACACCGGGGAGCTGTTTTTT. Its translation is CASRARGDTGELFF.